The present T cell receptor beta chain was sequenced within a study of blood T cell repertoires in COVID-19 (dated by TCRdb to the early 2020s). Study-wide context: The collaborator samples originated in the United States, Italy and Spain and spanned the acute and convalescent phases of COVID-19. The prospective study material was composed of cDNA or gDNA derived from T cells, B-cell-depleted T cells, or PBMCs. Subjects who had been exposed to COVID-19, were actively infected with it, or had recovered from it provided the deeply sampled blood TCRbeta repertoires that made up the dataset. The repertoires were made available in a free public database intended to serve as a resource for research on the immune response to SARS-CoV-2. The samples were drawn from the first 160 participants of the ongoing ImmuneRACE study and from 950 to 1,500 subjects provided by 6 global collaborators. The sample metadata nearly always contained a de-identified subject ID, COVID-19 status, age in years and sex. Where available, HLA class I and class II types were obtained from metadata supplied by the sample provider rather than from assay-based typing. General conclusions and limits of the study: The amount of clinical and demographic metadata varied by source and participant and was provided uncurated.

From a lookup of the germline V gene (reference sequence), CDR1 and CDR2 are SGHKS and YYEKEE. Ends trimmed: V by 0 bases, J by 3 bases; bases unmatched to a gene: 7. The CDR3 has 17 amino acids, counting the end cysteine and phenylalanine. The read is trimmed to its CDR3 DNA, 51 bases read in frame from base 1. In Seattle, one collaborating source enrolled patients while the infection was active and tracked those patients longitudinally over the course of disease. The collaborating institutions used their own protocols to collect whole blood in K2EDTA tubes. For TCRbeta analysis, collaborators shipped samples in one of three forms: frozen whole blood, isolated PBMCs, or DNA extracted from either of those sample types. TCRbeta CDR3 regions were amplified from genomic DNA by means of the immunoSEQ Assay, a bias-controlled multiplex PCR. As for the authors' bioinformatics: Within the assay, amplification of reference gene primers was used to estimate how many nucleated cells each sample contained. To quantify the absolute abundance of each unique TCRbeta CDR3 rearrangement, sequence reads were collapsed and filtered. For each sample, productive Simpson clonality was calculated as the square root of Simpson's diversity index across productive rearrangements. What TCRdb holds here is the immuneACCESS table cut down to in-frame rearrangements. Part of the clones is not present; checked against another copy, under half of the missing clones reflect an unresolved V gene, and the others are unexplained. V, J and clone size reflect that table, while D and trimming were determined from the DNA. The sample yields fewer than 300,000 clones; just under 90% were counted once. Of the sample, roughly 6.3% falls within the top ten clones.

Concerning this clone itself: This receptor's antigen is unknown. Qualities for individual bases were not recorded, and no much larger clone is one base off.

The sequence is built from TRBV5-5 and TRBJ2-1, and TRBD1 matches 9 of the central bases. The sample consisted of peripheral blood. The sequence derives from a woman in her forties or fifties with COVID-19, enrolled during active disease. This receptor carries the CDR3 CASSLGLRGQGYNEQFF. The DNA sequence is as follows: TGTGCCAGCAGCTTGGGACTTCGGGGACAGGGCTACAATGAGCAGTTCTTC.